Below are 4 T cell receptor beta chains sequenced from a single sample in a study of T cell responses to AZD1222 COVID-19 vaccine. Some clones are missing from TCRdb's copy, which holds only in-frame ones; the method was immunoSEQ multiplex PCR. The data show about 170,000 clones, with over 90% seen just once and around 4.3% held by the top ten. The sample was peripheral blood, taken on day 0 of AZD1222 vaccination. These receptors were taken from an adult in good health.

V usage is TRBV7-9 and J usage is TRBJ1-5; 7 positions agree with TRBD1. Germline CDR1 reads SEHNR; CDR2 reads FQNEAQ (reference sequence). With 5 bases clipped from V and 6 bases from J, the junction kept 7 bases outside the gene matches. The CDR3 sequence is 14 residues long. CDR3: CASSTSTGSQPQHF. CDR3 nucleotides: TGTGCCAGCAGCACCTCGACAGGGTCTCAGCCCCAGCATTTT.

The rearrangement links TRBV5-1 to TRBJ2-2, with 16 bases aligning to TRBD2. Looked up from germline, CDR1 is SGHRS and CDR2 is YFSETQ. The CDR3 length is 18 residues. V was pared by 4 bases and J by 6 bases, with 9 bases of the junction left unmatched. CDR3 protein: CASSAGTSGRAGPGELFF. CDR3 bases: TGCGCCAGCAGCGCCGGGACTAGCGGGAGGGCCGGTCCCGGGGAGCTGTTTTTT. The whole variable domain, remainder taken from reference TRBV5-1 and TRBJ2-2, is KAGVTQTPRYLIKTRGQQVTLSCSPISGHRSVSWYQQTPGQGLQFLFEYFSETQRNKGNFPGRFSGRQFSNSRSEMNVSTLELGDSALYLCASSAGTSGRAGPGELFFGEGSRLTVL.

A single count supports this clone. The chain is built from TRBV13 and TRBJ2-2; TRBD2 matches 7 bases. This CDR3 is 15 amino acids long. Germline V gene lookup returns CDR1 PRHDT and CDR2 FYEKMQ (reference sequence). J lost 4 bases, V lost 4 bases, and 6 bases had no gene match. The chain's CDR3 is CASSWGRGGTGELFF. In DNA, the CDR3 is TGTGCCAGCAGCTGGGGGAGGGGCGGCACCGGGGAGCTGTTTTTT.

This CDR3 is CASSWTGTGQPQHF. The CDR3, as DNA: TGTGCCAGCAGCTGGACAGGGACGGGCCAGCCCCAGCATTTT. This chain uses TRBV5-5 with TRBJ1-5; TRBD1 aligns across 8 bases. V gave up 3 bases and J gave up 7 bases; unmatched junction bases: 6. Germline lookup yields CDR1 SGHKS and CDR2 YYEKEE (reference sequence). There are 14 residues in the CDR3. Based on the CDR3 plus reference TRBV5-5 and TRBJ1-5, the full variable domain is DAGVTQSPTHLIKTRGQQVTLRCSPISGHKSVSWYQQVLGQGPQFIFQYYEKEERGRGNFPDRFSARQFPNYSSELNVNALLLGDSALYLCASSWTGTGQPQHFGDGTRLSIL.